The source of this TCR beta chain is a study of early T cells in non-severe SARS-CoV-2 infection. Unique molecular identifier tags were affixed to discrete cDNA molecules. A single record per CDR3 protein comes from TCRdb applying MiXCR to the 5' RACE reads. The data contain about 120,000 distinct CDR3 sequences, over 10% of them singletons. In germline, CDR1 is SGHDT, CDR2 YYEEEE. This CDR3 comprises 12 residues. Trimming shortened V by 4 bases and J by 6 bases, and 7 bases separated the two germline ends. The receptor was isolated from an adult who was a healthcare worker with PCR-confirmed SARS-CoV-2 infection or an uninfected control (not recorded which). This chain uses TRBV5-6 with TRBJ2-2; D gene uncertain. Sequences were derived from whole blood, sampled at baseline. DNA of the CDR3: TGTGCCAGCAGCCCCGGGCCCGGGGAGCTGTTTTTT. This gives the protein CASSPGPGELFF.